These T cell receptor beta chains were read from a single sample in a study of T cells in Graves' hyperthyroidism and ophthalmopathy. TCRdb redid the calling of the multiplex PCR reads with MiXCR, one entry per CDR3 protein. The table lists about 350,000 distinct CDR3 sequences, over 15% of them singletons. Sequences were obtained from blood. All receptors come from a woman aged 40 to 50 with Graves' ophthalmopathy. Each CDR3 is given with its conserved first and last residue. Each record gives: V gene, J gene, clone size, D gene, CDR3 DNA, CDR3 protein. D genes are given only for firm matches. Clone size is shown for a subset of rows, as once, few, many or a class of expanded clone.

TRBV20-1,TRBJ2-7,many,-,TGCAGTGCTAGAGATTCGGAGGCAGACCGGATCTACGAGCAGTACTTC,CSARDSEADRIYEQYF
TRBV28,TRBJ2-7,many,TRBD1,TGTGCCAGCAGTTCCCCGGTTCGGCGGACAGGGAGCTACGAGCAGTACTTC,CASSSPVRRTGSYEQYF
TRBV7-2,TRBJ1-5,-,-,TGTGCCAGCAGTCCTTGGGGGGGGGGCAATCAGCCCCAGCATTTT,CASSPWGGGNQPQHF
TRBV6-1,TRBJ2-7,many,-,TGTGCCAGCAGTGAAGATGGCAAGAACTACGAGCAGTACTTC,CASSEDGKNYEQYF
TRBV11-2,TRBJ1-5,-,-,TGTGCCAGCAGCTGGGGCTCTAGCAATCAGCCCCAGCATTTT,CASSWGSSNQPQHF
TRBV7-8,TRBJ2-4,many,TRBD1,TGTGCCAGCAGCTTAGCGGCAGGGGGTAACATTCAGTACTTC,CASSLAAGGNIQYF
TRBV7-9,TRBJ2-7,many,TRBD2,TGTGCCACCGGGACTAGCGGGAGCCTCAACGAGCAGTACTTC,CATGTSGSLNEQYF
TRBV30,TRBJ2-7,many,-,TGTGCCTGGAGTGCAAGGACCAGGGGCGAGCAGTACTTC,CAWSARTRGEQYF
TRBV6-2/TRBV6-3,TRBJ1-1,-,-,TGTGCCAGCGCTAAGGGGCTCACTGAAGCTTTCTTC,CASAKGLTEAFF
TRBV2,TRBJ2-5,many,-,TGTGCCAGCGGTCCGAGAGTAGAGACCCAGTACTTC,CASGPRVETQYF
TRBV11-1,TRBJ2-2,many,-,TGTGCCAGCAGCCTTAGACAGAGCCTGGGGACCGGGGAGCTGTTTTTT,CASSLRQSLGTGELFF
TRBV5-4,TRBJ2-5,-,TRBD1,TGTGCCAGCAGCTTGGACGTAGGGGGCGGAGAGACCCAGTACTTC,CASSLDVGGGETQYF
TRBV7-6,TRBJ2-7,-,-,TGTGCCTGCAGCGTCGGAGGGGGCCCCTACGAGCAGTACTTC,CACSVGGGPYEQYF
TRBV27,TRBJ1-1,many,-,TGTGCCAGCAGTTTATCGATGTTTGCTGAAGCTTTCTTT,CASSLSMFAEAFF
TRBV28,TRBJ1-1,many,-,TGTGCCAGCAGTTTGACGGACACTGAAGCTTTCTTT,CASSLTDTEAFF
TRBV30,TRBJ1-2,-,TRBD1,TGTGCCTGGAGTGTAGGCCCAGGGGGCGGCTATGGCTACACCTTC,CAWSVGPGGGYGYTF
TRBV20-1,TRBJ1-1,many,-,TGCAGTGCTAGATCCTCAGGCCTGTTGAGGGAGAACACTGAAGCTTTCTTT,CSARSSGLLRENTEAFF
TRBV6-5,TRBJ2-7,many,-,TGTGCCAGCCAAGAAAAGGGTACCTACGAGCAGTACTTC,CASQEKGTYEQYF
TRBV28,TRBJ2-5,many,-,TGTGCCAGCGATACTCGGGGGCCGCTCCAAGAGACCCAGTACTTC,CASDTRGPLQETQYF
TRBV28,TRBJ2-7,-,-,TGTGCCAGCAGCCAATCGGACTACGAGCAGTACTTC,CASSQSDYEQYF
TRBV5-1,TRBJ2-7,many,TRBD2,TGCGCCAGCAGCCCGCACAACTCACTAGCGGGTTCGTACGAGCAGTACTTC,CASSPHNSLAGSYEQYF
TRBV4-3,TRBJ1-1,many,-,TGCGCCAGCAGCCAAGTACCGGACGGGAACACTGAAGCTTTCTTT,CASSQVPDGNTEAFF
TRBV6-2/TRBV6-3,TRBJ1-5,-,TRBD1,TGTGCCAGCAGTCCGACAGGGGCACTAGGGCAGCCCCAGCATTTT,CASSPTGALGQPQHF
TRBV27,TRBJ2-7,many,-,TGTGCCAGCGGTTCAGGGCGGCCCTACGAGCAGTACTTC,CASGSGRPYEQYF
TRBV12-3/TRBV12-4,TRBJ2-5,-,-,TGTGCCAGCAGCCTTATTGTTAGCCAAGAGACCCAGTACTTC,CASSLIVSQETQYF
TRBV20-1,TRBJ2-7,many,-,TGCAGTGCGGGGGATCGGTTTAACGAGCAGTACTTC,CSAGDRFNEQYF
TRBV25-1,TRBJ2-4,many,-,TGTGCCAGCAGTGAAGGAGGTTACATTCAGTACTTC,CASSEGGYIQYF
TRBV12-3/TRBV12-4,TRBJ1-5,many,-,TGTGCCAGCAGTTTGTCGTCAGGTGCGGCAGGTAGCAATCAGCCCCAGCATTTT,CASSLSSGAAGSNQPQHF
TRBV29-1,TRBJ2-7,many,-,TGCAGCGTTGAAGGAACGAGACACAGCACCTACGAGCAGTACTTC,CSVEGTRHSTYEQYF
TRBV19,TRBJ2-7,many,TRBD2,TGTGCCAGCAGTCTAGCGGGAGTCCACGAGCAGTACTTC,CASSLAGVHEQYF
TRBV6-5,TRBJ1-2,many,-,TGTGCCAGCAGTTACTCGCCGGGGGGTTCCTATGGCTACACCTTC,CASSYSPGGSYGYTF
TRBV2,TRBJ1-5,-,TRBD1,TGTGCCAGCAGGGCCACAGGGGGCGCTTATCAGCCCCAGCATTTT,CASRATGGAYQPQHF
TRBV20-1,TRBJ1-2,many,TRBD1,TGCAGTGCTAGTAGGGGGCTCCCTGGGGGCTACACCTTC,CSASRGLPGGYTF
TRBV7-9,TRBJ1-5,many,-,TGTGCCAGCAGCGGAGACAGCGGCAATCAGCCCCAGCATTTT,CASSGDSGNQPQHF
TRBV4-1,TRBJ2-2,many,-,TGCGCCAGCAGCCAAGTGTGGTATACCGGGGAGCTGTTTTTT,CASSQVWYTGELFF
TRBV7-2,TRBJ2-2,many,-,TGTGCCAGCAGCGTTAGCAGGGCCGCCGGGGAGCTGTTTTTT,CASSVSRAAGELFF
TRBV4-3,TRBJ2-7,-,TRBD2,TGCGCCAGCAGCCAAGATGCCCTAGCGGGAGGAAGCGAGCAGTACTTC,CASSQDALAGGSEQYF
TRBV19,TRBJ1-1,many,TRBD1,TGTGCCAGTACGGGGACAGGGGTGGACACTGAAGCTTTCTTT,CASTGTGVDTEAFF
TRBV6-2/TRBV6-3,TRBJ1-2,many,TRBD1,TGTGCCAGCAGCTACCTACCGGGACAGGGGGCGAAGATATATGGCTACACCTTC,CASSYLPGQGAKIYGYTF
TRBV29-1,TRBJ2-7,many,-,TGCAGCGTTGAAGCGGGAGACTCTTACGAGCAGTACTTC,CSVEAGDSYEQYF
TRBV12-5,TRBJ2-2,many,-,TGTGCTAGTGGTTTTGCCGGCGGCGGGGAGCTGTTTTTT,CASGFAGGGELFF
TRBV13,TRBJ1-2,few,-,TGTGCCAGCAGCACCGGGGCTTCCTATGGCTACACCTTC,CASSTGASYGYTF
TRBV2,TRBJ2-6,many,TRBD1,TGTGCCAGCAGTGTTGTGGGACAGGTCGTCTCTGGGGCCAACGTCCTGACTTTC,CASSVVGQVVSGANVLTF
TRBV5-1,TRBJ2-2,many,-,TGCGCCAGCAGCCAGCGGACAGATCCCCCCGGGGAGCTGTTTTTT,CASSQRTDPPGELFF
TRBV7-2,TRBJ2-7,many,-,TGTGCCAGCAGCTTAGCCCAGGCCTGGGAGCAGTACTTC,CASSLAQAWEQYF